The rows below give T cell receptor beta chains drawn from one sample of a study of shared clonotypes between healthy human individuals. TCRdb keeps only in-frame clones here, not all; method: immunoSEQ multiplex PCR. The data hold millions of clones, with about 93% observed a single time. The sequenced material came from naive CD8+ T cells from PBMCs. These TCRs come from a man between 18 and 29 years old in good health. Some clones in this sample may be carry-over from other donors' samples. Each CDR3 is given with its conserved first and last residue. Each record gives: J gene, V gene, clone size, D gene, CDR3 DNA, CDR3 protein. The D gene is left open where the match is weak. Where a row states a size, it is once, few, many or the class of an expanded clone; other rows omit it.

TRBJ2-7 TRBV27 once - TGTGCCAGCAGTTTGAGGGTATCCTACGAGCAGTACTTC CASSLRVSYEQYF
TRBJ1-2 TRBV27 - - TGTGCCAGCAGTTTCTTCGGCCCTAACTATGGCTACACCTTC CASSFFGPNYGYTF
TRBJ1-2 TRBV5-6 - - TGTGCCAGCAGCGTTGCTCGCGTGGGGGTTTATGGCTACACCTTC CASSVARVGVYGYTF
TRBJ2-3 TRBV29-1 - TRBD2 TGCAGCGTTGAGGGACTAGAGAGCACAGATACGCAGTATTTT CSVEGLESTDTQYF
TRBJ2-5 TRBV4-1 - TRBD1 TGCGCCAGCAGCCAAGTGGGGGGGACAGGGTATGTGGAGACCCAGTACTTC CASSQVGGTGYVETQYF
TRBJ2-5 TRBV5-8 - - TGTGCCAGCAGCTTCCTGGAGGGTGAGACCCAGTACTTC CASSFLEGETQYF
TRBJ2-3 TRBV5-4 - TRBD1 TGTGCCAGCAGCCGTACAGGGGTTTGGGAAGCCAGCACAGATACGCAGTATTTT CASSRTGVWEASTDTQYF
TRBJ2-5 TRBV27 - TRBD1 TGTGCCAGCAGCCTACAGGGGCCGCAGGAGACCCAGTACTTC CASSLQGPQETQYF
TRBJ1-2 TRBV4-2 - - TGTGCCAGCAGCCAAGAACAGGGAACCAACTATGGCTACACCTTC CASSQEQGTNYGYTF
TRBJ2-2 TRBV9 - TRBD1 TGTGCCAGCAGCGCCCCGGGGGGACAGGGGACCGGGGAGCTGTTTTTT CASSAPGGQGTGELFF
TRBJ1-2 TRBV4-1 - - TGCGCCAGCAGCCAAGGCCCCCTCAGGGAAAGAGGCTACACCTTC CASSQGPLRERGYTF
TRBJ2-2 TRBV27 - - TGTGCCAGCAGAGGACTTGCAGGGGAGCTGAACACCGGGGAGCTGTTTTTT CASRGLAGELNTGELFF
TRBJ2-7 TRBV28 - - TGTGCCAGCAGCCGCAAGTGGGCGCGAGCCCACTACGAGCAGTACTTC CASSRKWARAHYEQYF
TRBJ2-7 TRBV2 once TRBD1 TGTGCCAGCATTACGGGACAGGGAGCCTACGAGCAGTACTTC CASITGQGAYEQYF
TRBJ1-5 TRBV28 once - TGTGCCAGCAGTTCCTGGGCCCGAGGGCAGCCCCAGCATTTT CASSSWARGQPQHF
TRBJ2-7 TRBV6-6 - - TGTGCCAGCAGTTACTTGAGAGCCTCCTACGAGCAGTACTTC CASSYLRASYEQYF
TRBJ2-7 TRBV28 - - TGTGCCAGCAGTTTCGAGGAAAACTACGAGCAGTACTTC CASSFEENYEQYF
TRBJ1-5 TRBV28 - - TGTGCCAGCGGATGGATCCAGTCCCAGCATTTT CASGWIQSQHF
TRBJ1-4 TRBV9 - - TGTGCCAGCAGCGTAGAAGGGACGTTTAATGAAAAACTGTTTTTT CASSVEGTFNEKLFF
TRBJ2-7 TRBV7-9 - TRBD2 TGTGCCAGCAGCGCGGGGGAATCCTACGAGCAGTACTTC CASSAGESYEQYF
TRBJ1-1 TRBV19 - TRBD1 TGTGCCAGTAGTCCCGGGACAGTGCTCACTGAAGCTTTCTTT CASSPGTVLTEAFF
TRBJ1-2 TRBV29-1 - - TGCAGCGTTGCCGATATAAGAAACTATGGCTACACCTTC CSVADIRNYGYTF
TRBJ2-7 TRBV11-2 - TRBD2 TGTGCCAGCAGCTTTAGCGGGAGGACCATCTCCTACGAGCAGTACTTC CASSFSGRTISYEQYF
TRBJ2-7 TRBV2 - TRBD1 TGTGCCAGCAGTTATCCGGGACAGGGGATCACCTCCTACGAGCAGTACTTC CASSYPGQGITSYEQYF
TRBJ1-2 TRBV7-9 - - TGTGCCAGCAGCTCCCAAACCGCAGGGGAACTTAACTATGGCTACACCTTC CASSSQTAGELNYGYTF
TRBJ2-1 TRBV4-1 - - TGCGCCAGCAGCCTCTTGCTGGGGACCCAAAGATATAGCTCGTTCGACAATGAGCAGTTCTTC CASSLLLGTQRYSSFDNEQFF
TRBJ2-7 TRBV27 - - TGTGCCAGCAGTTTATCCGTGGGGGAGTACTACGAGCAGTACTTC CASSLSVGEYYEQYF
TRBJ2-5 TRBV7-9 once - TGTGCCAGCAGCTTTGGGGGCAGAGAGACCCAGTACTTC CASSFGGRETQYF
TRBJ2-7 TRBV7-9 - - TGTGCCAGCAGCTCTAGTCGAGGGCCCCACGAGCAGTACTTC CASSSSRGPHEQYF
TRBJ1-1 TRBV5-4 - - TGTGCCAGCAGTCAAACAGGGACCAACACTGAAGCTTTCTTT CASSQTGTNTEAFF
TRBJ1-1 TRBV28 - - TGTGCCAGCAGTTTTTTGACTTGGGACCCCACTGAAGCTTTCTTT CASSFLTWDPTEAFF
TRBJ2-7 TRBV4-2 - TRBD2 TGTGCCAGCAGCCAAGTACCAGCGGGAGAGTCCTACGAGCAGTACTTC CASSQVPAGESYEQYF
TRBJ2-7 TRBV2 - - TGTGCCAGCAGCGTGGACTTCTACGAGCAGTACTTC CASSVDFYEQYF
TRBJ1-1 TRBV11-2 - TRBD1 TGTGCCAGCAGCTACTATCCGGGACAGGGAATTCGCGAAGCTTTCTTT CASSYYPGQGIREAFF
TRBJ2-7 TRBV27 once TRBD1 TGTGCCAGCAGATGGGCAGGGGGCCCCTACGAGCAGTACTTC CASRWAGGPYEQYF